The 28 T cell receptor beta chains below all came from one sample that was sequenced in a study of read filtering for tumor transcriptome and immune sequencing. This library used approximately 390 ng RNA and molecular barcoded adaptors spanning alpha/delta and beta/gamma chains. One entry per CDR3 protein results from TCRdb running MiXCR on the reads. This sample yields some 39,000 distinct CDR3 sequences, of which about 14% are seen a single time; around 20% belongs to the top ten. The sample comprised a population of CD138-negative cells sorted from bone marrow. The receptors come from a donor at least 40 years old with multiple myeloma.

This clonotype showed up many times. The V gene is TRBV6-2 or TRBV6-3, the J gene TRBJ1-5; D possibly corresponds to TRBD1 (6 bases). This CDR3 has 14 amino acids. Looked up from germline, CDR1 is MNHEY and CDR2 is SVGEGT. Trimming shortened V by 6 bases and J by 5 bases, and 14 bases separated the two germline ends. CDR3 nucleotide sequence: TGTGCCAGCAGACAAACAGGGCGACATCAGCCCCAGCATTTT. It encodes CASRQTGRHQPQHF.

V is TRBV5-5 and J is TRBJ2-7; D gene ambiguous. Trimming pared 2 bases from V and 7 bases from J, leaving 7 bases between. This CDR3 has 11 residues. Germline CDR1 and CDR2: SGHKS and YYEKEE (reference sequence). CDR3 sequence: CASSFSLEQYF. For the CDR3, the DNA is TGTGCCAGCAGCTTCTCCTTAGAGCAGTACTTC. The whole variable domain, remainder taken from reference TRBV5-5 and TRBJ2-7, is DAGVTQSPTHLIKTRGQQVTLRCSPISGHKSVSWYQQVLGQGPQFIFQYYEKEERGRGNFPDRFSARQFPNYSSELNVNALLLGDSALYLCASSFSLEQYFGPGTRLTVT.

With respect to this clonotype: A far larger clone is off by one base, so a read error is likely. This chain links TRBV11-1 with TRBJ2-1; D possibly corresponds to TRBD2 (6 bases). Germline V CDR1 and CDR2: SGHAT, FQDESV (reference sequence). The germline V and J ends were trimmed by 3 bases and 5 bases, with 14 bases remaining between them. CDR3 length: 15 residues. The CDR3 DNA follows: TGTGCCAGCAGCTTCTCGGGAGCCCAGGACAATGAGCAGTTCTTC. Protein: CASSFSGAQDNEQFF.

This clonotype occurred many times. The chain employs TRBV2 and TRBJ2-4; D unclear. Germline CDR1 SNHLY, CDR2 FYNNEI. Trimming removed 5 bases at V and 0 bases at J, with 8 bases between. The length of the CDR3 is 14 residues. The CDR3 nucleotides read TGTGCCAGCAGTCAACAGATAGCCAAAAACATTCAGTACTTC. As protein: CASSQQIAKNIQYF.

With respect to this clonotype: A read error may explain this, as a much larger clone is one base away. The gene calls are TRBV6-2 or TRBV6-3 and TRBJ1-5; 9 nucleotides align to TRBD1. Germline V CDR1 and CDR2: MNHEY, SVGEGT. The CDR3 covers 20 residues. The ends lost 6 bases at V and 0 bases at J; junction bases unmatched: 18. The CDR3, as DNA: TGTGCCAGCAGCTGGGCTCTTCCTCGTGGGACAGGGTATAGCAATCAGCCCCAGCATTTT. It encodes CASSWALPRGTGYSNQPQHF.

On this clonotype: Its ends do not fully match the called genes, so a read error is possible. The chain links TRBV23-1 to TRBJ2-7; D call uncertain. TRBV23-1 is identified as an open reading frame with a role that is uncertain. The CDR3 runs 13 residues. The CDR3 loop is CSSSVHSTYEQYF. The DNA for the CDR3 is TGCTCCAGCAGTGTACACAGTACGTACGAGCAGTACTTC.

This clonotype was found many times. CDR3 nucleotides: TGCGCCAGCAGCTTGGAAGGGACTATTTACGAGCAGTACTTC. Protein: CASSLEGTIYEQYF. The chain uses TRBV5-1 and TRBJ2-7; 7 nucleotides line up with TRBD2. The CDR3 contains 14 residues. Trimming took 0 bases from V and 4 from J; bases not matched to a gene: 4. Per the germline V gene, CDR1 is SGHRS and CDR2 is YFSETQ. The full variable domain, with the rest looked up from reference TRBV5-1 and TRBJ2-7, is KAGVTQTPRYLIKTRGQQVTLSCSPISGHRSVSWYQQTPGQGLQFLFEYFSETQRNKGNFPGRFSGRQFSNSRSEMNVSTLELGDSALYLCASSLEGTIYEQYFGPGTRLTVT.

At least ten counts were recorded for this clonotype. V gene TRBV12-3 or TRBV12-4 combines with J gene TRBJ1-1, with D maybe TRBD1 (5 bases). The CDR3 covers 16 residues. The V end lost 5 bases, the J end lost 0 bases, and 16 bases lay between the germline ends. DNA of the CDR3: TGTGCCAGCAGTAAAAGAAGGGGCCCCATGAACACTGAAGCTTTCTTT. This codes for CASSKRRGPMNTEAFF.

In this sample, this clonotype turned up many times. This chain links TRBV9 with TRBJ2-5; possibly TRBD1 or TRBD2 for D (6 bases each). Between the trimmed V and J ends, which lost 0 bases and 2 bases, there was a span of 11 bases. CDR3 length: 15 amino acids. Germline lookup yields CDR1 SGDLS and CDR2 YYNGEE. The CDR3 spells CASSVAWGAQETQYF. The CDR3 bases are TGTGCCAGCAGCGTAGCCTGGGGGGCACAAGAGACCCAGTACTTC.

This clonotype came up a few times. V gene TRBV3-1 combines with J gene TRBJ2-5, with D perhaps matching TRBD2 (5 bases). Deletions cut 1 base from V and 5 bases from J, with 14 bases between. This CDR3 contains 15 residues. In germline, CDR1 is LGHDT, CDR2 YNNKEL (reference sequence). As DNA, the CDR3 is TGTGCCAGCAGCCAAGTCACCGGAGGTTCGGAGACCCAGTACTTC. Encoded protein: CASSQVTGGSETQYF.

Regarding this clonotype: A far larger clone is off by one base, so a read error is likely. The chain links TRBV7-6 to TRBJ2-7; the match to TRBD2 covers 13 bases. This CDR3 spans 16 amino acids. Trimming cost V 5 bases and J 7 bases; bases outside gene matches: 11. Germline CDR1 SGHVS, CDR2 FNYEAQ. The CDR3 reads CASSGGLAGPYNEQYF. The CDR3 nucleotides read TGTGCCAGCAGCGGGGGACTAGCGGGGCCTTACAATGAGCAGTACTTC.

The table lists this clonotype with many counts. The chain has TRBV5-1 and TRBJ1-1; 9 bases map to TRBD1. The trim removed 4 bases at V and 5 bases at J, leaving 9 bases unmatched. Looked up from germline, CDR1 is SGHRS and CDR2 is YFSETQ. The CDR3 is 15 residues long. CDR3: CASSQNRGRFTEAFF. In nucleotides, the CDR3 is TGCGCCAGCAGCCAAAACAGGGGGCGTTTTACTGAAGCTTTCTTT.

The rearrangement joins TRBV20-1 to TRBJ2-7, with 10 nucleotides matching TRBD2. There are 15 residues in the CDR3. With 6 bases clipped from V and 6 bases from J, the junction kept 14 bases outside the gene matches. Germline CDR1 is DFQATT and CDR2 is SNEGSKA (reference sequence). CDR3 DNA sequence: TGCAGTGCCAGAACTAGCGGGGCAATTCTCCGCGAGCAGTACTTC. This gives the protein CSARTSGAILREQYF.

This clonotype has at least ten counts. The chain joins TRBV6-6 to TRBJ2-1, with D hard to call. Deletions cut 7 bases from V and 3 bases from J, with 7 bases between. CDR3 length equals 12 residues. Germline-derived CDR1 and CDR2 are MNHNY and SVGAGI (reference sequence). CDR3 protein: CASMASYNEQFF. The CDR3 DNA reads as TGTGCCAGCATGGCTAGCTACAATGAGCAGTTCTTC.

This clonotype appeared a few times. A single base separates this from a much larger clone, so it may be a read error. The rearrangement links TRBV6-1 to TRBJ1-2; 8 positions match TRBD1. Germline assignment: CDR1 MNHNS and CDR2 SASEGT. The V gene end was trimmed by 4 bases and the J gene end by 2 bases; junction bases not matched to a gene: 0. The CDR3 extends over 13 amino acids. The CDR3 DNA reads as TGTGCCAGCAGTGGGACAGGGAACTATGGCTACACCTTC. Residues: CASSGTGNYGYTF.

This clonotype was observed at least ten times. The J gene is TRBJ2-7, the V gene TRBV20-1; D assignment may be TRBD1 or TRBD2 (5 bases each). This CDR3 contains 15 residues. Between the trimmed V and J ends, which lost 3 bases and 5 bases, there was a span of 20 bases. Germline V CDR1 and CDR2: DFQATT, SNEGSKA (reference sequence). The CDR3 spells CSARPGPKRDDEQYF. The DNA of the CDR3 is TGCAGTGCTAGGCCGGGACCCAAAAGGGACGACGAGCAGTACTTC.

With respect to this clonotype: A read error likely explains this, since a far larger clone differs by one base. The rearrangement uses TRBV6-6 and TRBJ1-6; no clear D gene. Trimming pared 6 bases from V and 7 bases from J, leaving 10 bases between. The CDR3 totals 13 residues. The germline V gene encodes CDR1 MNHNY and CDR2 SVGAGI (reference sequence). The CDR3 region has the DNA TGTGCCAGCAGGCAACTGGGAAATTCACCCCTCCACTTT. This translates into CASRQLGNSPLHF.

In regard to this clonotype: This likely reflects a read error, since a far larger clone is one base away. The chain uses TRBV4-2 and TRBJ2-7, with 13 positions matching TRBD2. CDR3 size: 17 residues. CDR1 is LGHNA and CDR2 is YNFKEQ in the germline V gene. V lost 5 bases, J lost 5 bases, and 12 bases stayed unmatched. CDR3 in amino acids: CASSLEPTSGGAHEQYF. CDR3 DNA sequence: TGTGCCAGCAGCTTGGAACCAACTAGCGGGGGGGCGCACGAGCAGTACTTC.

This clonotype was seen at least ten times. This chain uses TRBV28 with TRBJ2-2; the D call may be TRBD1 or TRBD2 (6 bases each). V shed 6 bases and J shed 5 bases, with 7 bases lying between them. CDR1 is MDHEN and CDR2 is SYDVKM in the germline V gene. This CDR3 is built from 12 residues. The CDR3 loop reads CASRGGTGELFF. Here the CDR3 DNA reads TGTGCCAGCAGAGGGGGGACCGGGGAGCTGTTTTTT.

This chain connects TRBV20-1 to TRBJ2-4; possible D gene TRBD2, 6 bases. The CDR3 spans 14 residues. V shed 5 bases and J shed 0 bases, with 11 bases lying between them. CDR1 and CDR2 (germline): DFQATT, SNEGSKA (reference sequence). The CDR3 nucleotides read TGCAGTGCTTCGGGGGAACTAGCCAAAAACATTCAGTACTTC. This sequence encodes CSASGELAKNIQYF.

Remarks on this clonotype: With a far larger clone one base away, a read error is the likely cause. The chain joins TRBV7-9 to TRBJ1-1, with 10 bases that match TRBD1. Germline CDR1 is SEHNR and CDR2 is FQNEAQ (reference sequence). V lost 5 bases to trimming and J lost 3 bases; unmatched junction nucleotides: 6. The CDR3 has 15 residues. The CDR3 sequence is CASSGTGQGYTEAFF. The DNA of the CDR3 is TGTGCCAGCAGCGGTACGGGACAGGGGTACACTGAAGCTTTCTTT.

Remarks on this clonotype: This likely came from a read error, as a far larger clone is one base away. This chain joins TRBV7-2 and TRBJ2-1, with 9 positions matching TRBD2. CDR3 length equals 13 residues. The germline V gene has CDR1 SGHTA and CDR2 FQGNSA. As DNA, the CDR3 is TGCGCCAGCAGCCTTAGGGGGACTAGCCCTATCCCCTTC. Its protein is CASSLRGTSPIPF. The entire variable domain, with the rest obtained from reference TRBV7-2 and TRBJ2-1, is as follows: GAGVSQSPSNKVTEKGKDVELRCDPISGHTALYWYRQSLGQGLEFLIYFQGNSAPDKSGLPSDRFSAERTGGSVSTLTIQRTQQEDSAVYLCASSLRGTSPIPFGPGTRLTVL.

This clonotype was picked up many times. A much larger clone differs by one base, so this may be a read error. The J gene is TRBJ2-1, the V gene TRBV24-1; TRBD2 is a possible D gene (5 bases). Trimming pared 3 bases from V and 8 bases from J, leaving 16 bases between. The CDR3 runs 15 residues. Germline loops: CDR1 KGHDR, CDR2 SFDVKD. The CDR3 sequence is CATSDPTEPGDEQFF. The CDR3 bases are TGTGCCACCAGTGATCCCACTGAGCCCGGGGATGAGCAGTTCTTC.

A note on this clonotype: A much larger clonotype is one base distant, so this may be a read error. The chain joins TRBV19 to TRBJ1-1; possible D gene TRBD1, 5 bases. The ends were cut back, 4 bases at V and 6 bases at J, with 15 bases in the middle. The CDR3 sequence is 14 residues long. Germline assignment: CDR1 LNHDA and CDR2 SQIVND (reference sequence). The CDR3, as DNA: TGTGCCAGTAGTAAAGAAGGGGCGAGGGCTGAAGCTTTCTTT. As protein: CASSKEGARAEAFF.

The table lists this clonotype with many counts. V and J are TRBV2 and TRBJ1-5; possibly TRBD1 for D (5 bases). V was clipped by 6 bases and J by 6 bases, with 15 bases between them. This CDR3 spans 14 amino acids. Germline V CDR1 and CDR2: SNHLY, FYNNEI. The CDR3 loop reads CASSQAGPLQPQHF. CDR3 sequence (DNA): TGTGCCAGCAGCCAAGCGGGGCCTCTTCAGCCCCAGCATTTT.

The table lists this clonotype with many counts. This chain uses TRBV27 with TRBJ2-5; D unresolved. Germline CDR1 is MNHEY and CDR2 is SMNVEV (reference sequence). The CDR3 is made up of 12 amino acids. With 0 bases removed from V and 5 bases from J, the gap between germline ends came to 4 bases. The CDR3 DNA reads TGTGCCAGCAGTTTATCGGGGGAGACCCAGTACTTC. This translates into CASSLSGETQYF.

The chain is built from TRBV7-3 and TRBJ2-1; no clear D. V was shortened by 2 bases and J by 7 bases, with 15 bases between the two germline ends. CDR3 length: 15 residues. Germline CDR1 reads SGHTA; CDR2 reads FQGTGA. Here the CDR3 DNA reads TGTGCCAGCAGCTTAGGACCTAAAGCTCGGAATGAGCAGTTCTTC. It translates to CASSLGPKARNEQFF. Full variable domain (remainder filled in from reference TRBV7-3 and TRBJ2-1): GAGVSQTPSNKVTEKGKYVELRCDPISGHTALYWYRQSLGQGPEFLIYFQGTGAADDSGLPNDRFFAVRPEGSVSTLKIQRTERGDSAVYLCASSLGPKARNEQFFGPGTRLTVL.

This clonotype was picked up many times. CDR3 coding DNA: TGTGCCAGCAGCTTGGGAGTAGAGAACACTGAAGCTTTCTTT. Its protein is CASSLGVENTEAFF. The V call is TRBV7-9, the J call TRBJ1-1; D is ambiguous. CDR3 size: 14 residues. With 3 bases removed from V and 1 base from J, the gap between germline ends came to 9 bases. Per the germline V gene, CDR1 is SEHNR and CDR2 is FQNEAQ (reference sequence).